This T cell receptor (beta chain) emerged from a study of OX40 agonist ivuxolimab in advanced cancers. Study-level information: Ivuxolimab doses were 0.01, 0.1, 0.3, 1.5, 3 or 10 mg/kg every 2 weeks.

The study, taken as a whole, reports: More expanded clones were seen, on average, in CD8+ T cells than in CD4+.

The CDR3 is made up of 13 amino acids. Trimming pared 4 bases from V and 3 bases from J, leaving 11 bases between. Germline V gives CDR1 SQVTM, CDR2 ANQGSEA. About this clone itself: Its antigen is still unknown.

Generated by immunoSEQ multiplex PCR, the TCRdb table keeps only in-frame clones and is missing some. The table includes tens of thousands of clones, about nine tenths detected once. This sequence joins TRBV29-1 and TRBJ2-3; TRBD1 might be the D (6 bases). Source: CD4+ or CD8+ T cells sorted from blood, taken in a trial of the OX40 agonist ivuxolimab. The origin of this receptor is an adult with an advanced solid tumor such as melanoma, head and neck, liver or kidney cancer. In nucleotides, the CDR3 is TGCAGCGTTGCTACAGGGATGACAGATACGCAGTATTTT. Translated: CSVATGMTDTQYF.